The 16 T cell receptor beta chains presented below share a single source sample, sequenced in a study of cytomegalovirus exposure and HLA in healthy donors. It was with 60 Vbeta and 13 Jbeta primers that the PCR ran. This table comes from immunoSEQ multiplex PCR, and its TCRdb copy is limited to in-frame clones, with some not included. Seen here are approximately 170,000 clones, around three quarters observed once, and the top ten hold 1.6%. Sequencing input: PBMCs. These receptors were taken from a woman between 18 and 29 years old in good health and CMV-seronegative.

V usage is TRBV2 and J usage is TRBJ1-4; 9 bases are shared with TRBD1. In germline, CDR1 is SNHLY, CDR2 FYNNEI. The CDR3 has 15 residues. After removal of 6 bases from V and 8 bases from J, the junction contained 10 bases not matched to a gene. This chain's CDR3 is CASRRRTGDLEKLFF. The CDR3 coding sequence is TGTGCCAGCAGACGCCGGACAGGGGATCTCGAAAAACTGTTTTTT.

The rearrangement joins TRBV28 to TRBJ1-4, with D maybe TRBD1 (6 bases). CDR3 size: 16 residues. Trimming pared 6 bases from V and 0 bases from J, leaving 14 bases between. CDR1 is MDHEN and CDR2 is SYDVKM in the germline V gene. CDR3 nucleotides: TGTGCCAGCAGCCAGGGGCCGGTAGCAACTAATGAAAAACTGTTTTTT. This codes for CASSQGPVATNEKLFF.

This chain's CDR3 is CSVERDRINTEAFF. As DNA, the CDR3 is TGCAGCGTTGAGAGGGACAGGATAAACACTGAAGCTTTCTTT. This chain connects TRBV29-1 to TRBJ1-1, with 8 positions matching TRBD1. The CDR3 contains 14 residues. Per the germline V gene, CDR1 is SQVTM and CDR2 is ANQGSEA. V shed 3 bases and J 2 bases; nucleotides not matched to a gene: 5. Using reference TRBV29-1 and TRBJ1-1 for the parts outside the CDR3, the full variable domain is SAVISQKPSRDICQRGTSLTIQCQVDSQVTMMFWYRQQPGQSLTLIATANQGSEATYESGFVIDKFPISRPNLTFSTLTVSNMSPEDSSIYLCSVERDRINTEAFFGQGTRLTVV.

The CDR3 coding sequence is TGTGCCAGCAGCTCGCCGACTAGCGGGAGATACGAGCAGTACTTC. Its protein product is CASSSPTSGRYEQYF. The rearrangement joins TRBV5-4 to TRBJ2-7, with 12 bases identical to TRBD2. The V segment lost 3 bases and the J segment 4 bases; nucleotides outside the gene matches: 5. The CDR3 runs 15 residues. From germline, CDR1 is SGHNT and CDR2 YYREEE (reference sequence). Full variable domain (remainder filled in from reference TRBV5-4 and TRBJ2-7): ETGVTQSPTHLIKTRGQQVTLRCSSQSGHNTVSWYQQALGQGPQFIFQYYREEENGRGNFPPRFSGLQFPNYSSELNVNALELDDSALYLCASSSPTSGRYEQYFGPGTRLTVT.

The chain links TRBV29-1 to TRBJ1-5; possible D gene TRBD1, 5 bases. This CDR3 is built from 14 residues. Germline values: CDR1 SQVTM, CDR2 ANQGSEA. Trimming left V 7 bases short and J 2 bases short, with 15 bases between. The CDR3 nucleotides read TGCAGCGACCTATCAGGGCTTGGCAATCAGCCCCAGCATTTT. This gives the protein CSDLSGLGNQPQHF.

This rearrangement joins TRBV7-3 to TRBJ2-2; 15 positions agree with TRBD2. Germline V gene lookup returns CDR1 SGHTA and CDR2 FQGTGA. J gave up 7 bases and V 5 bases, and 5 bases lay outside the gene matches. The CDR3 extends over 16 amino acids. The CDR3 DNA is TGTGCCAGCAGCAGGACTAGCGGGAGGGAAGGCGGGGAGCTGTTTTTT. It encodes CASSRTSGREGGELFF. The variable domain in full, completed from reference TRBV7-3 and TRBJ2-2, reads GAGVSQTPSNKVTEKGKYVELRCDPISGHTALYWYRQSLGQGPEFLIYFQGTGAADDSGLPNDRFFAVRPEGSVSTLKIQRTERGDSAVYLCASSRTSGREGGELFFGEGSRLTVL.

The genes are TRBV4-1 and TRBJ1-3; D may be TRBD1 (5 bases). Germline CDR1 is MGHRA and CDR2 is YSYEKL. The V and J ends lost 2 bases and 2 bases respectively, with 10 bases between them. The CDR3 totals 15 residues. CDR3 DNA: TGCGCCAGCAGCCAATTGCGGGGGGCTGGAAACACCATATATTTT. Protein sequence: CASSQLRGAGNTIYF.

The chain joins TRBV6-5 to TRBJ2-7; 9 bases agree with TRBD2. Germline V gives CDR1 MNHEY, CDR2 SVGAGI. The CDR3 covers 15 residues. The trim removed 7 bases at V and 1 base at J, leaving 8 bases unmatched. CDR3 DNA: TGTGCCAGCATTCGGAGGCGGGAGGGATCCTACGAGCAGTACTTC. Translating it yields CASIRRREGSYEQYF.

V is TRBV27 and J is TRBJ1-2; 8 positions match TRBD1. Trimming at V came to 3 bases and at J to 7 bases, leaving 10 bases not matched to a gene. Germline CDR1 is MNHEY and CDR2 is SMNVEV (reference sequence). The CDR3 is 15 residues long. The CDR3 is CASSFLNQGASGYTF. The DNA of the CDR3 is TGTGCCAGCAGTTTTCTAAACCAGGGGGCGTCTGGCTACACCTTC.

The chain links TRBV19 to TRBJ2-1; 8 bases fit TRBD2. With 5 bases clipped from V and 7 bases from J, the junction kept 7 bases outside the gene matches. CDR3 length: 14 residues. Looked up from germline, CDR1 is LNHDA and CDR2 is SQIVND (reference sequence). CDR3 loop: CASSPLAGLNEQFF. The CDR3 DNA is TGTGCCAGTAGTCCTCTAGCGGGTTTGAATGAGCAGTTCTTC.

The chain couples TRBV11-2 to TRBJ2-6; 7 bases align to TRBD1. Losses at the gene ends were 5 bases for V and 0 bases for J; bases not matched to a gene: 13. The CDR3 contains 19 residues. In germline, CDR1 is SGHAT, CDR2 FQNNGV. The CDR3 here is CASSREQGSVYSGANVLTF. The CDR3 coding sequence is TGTGCCAGCAGCCGTGAACAGGGGTCTGTCTACTCTGGGGCCAACGTCCTGACTTTC.

V gene TRBV29-1 combines with J gene TRBJ2-5, with 7 positions matching TRBD1. Germline V lookup: CDR1 SQVTM, CDR2 ANQGSEA. V shed 6 bases, J shed 2 bases, and the junction held 9 bases outside the gene matches. The CDR3 covers 14 residues. The CDR3 region has the DNA TGCAGCGTGGTAATCCGGGACAGTCAAGAGACCCAGTACTTC. Translation: CSVVIRDSQETQYF.

The CDR3 loop is CATSQGGRALSYEQYF. CDR3 sequence (DNA): TGTGCCACCAGCCAAGGAGGCAGAGCTCTCTCCTACGAGCAGTACTTC. V and J are TRBV15 and TRBJ2-7, with D possibly TRBD2 on 5 matching bases. The CDR3 contains 16 residues. Germline CDR1 LNHNV, CDR2 YYDKDF (reference sequence). V was cut by 5 bases and J by 0 bases, with 17 bases left in between.

This sequence joins TRBV7-9 and TRBJ1-2; D is perhaps TRBD1 (6 bases). CDR3 length: 16 amino acids. Germline V gene data show CDR1 as SEHNR and CDR2 as FQNEAQ (reference sequence). V shed 1 base and J shed 7 bases, with 19 bases lying between them. The CDR3 sequence: CASSLGGSQGHGGYTF. CDR3 sequence (DNA): TGTGCCAGCAGCTTAGGGGGCAGTCAGGGGCATGGTGGCTACACCTTC.

This chain links TRBV9 with TRBJ1-2; 9 nucleotides agree with TRBD1. V lost 3 bases and J lost 7; bases outside the gene matches: 10. Per the germline V gene, CDR1 is SGDLS and CDR2 is YYNGEE. This CDR3 has 15 amino acids. The CDR3 nucleotides read TGTGCCAGCAGCGCGGACCGGGACAGGGTGAGTGGCTACACCTTC. It translates to CASSADRDRVSGYTF.

V gene TRBV28 combines with J gene TRBJ2-7; TRBD1 is a possible D gene (6 bases). CDR3 length: 16 amino acids. The V gene lost 3 bases and the J gene lost 0 bases, with 15 bases spanning the gap. Per germline, CDR1 MDHEN and CDR2 SYDVKM. CDR3 in amino acids: CASSFPRGISSYEQYF. CDR3 DNA: TGTGCCAGCAGTTTCCCCAGGGGAATCAGCTCCTACGAGCAGTACTTC.